This entry lists 2 T cell receptor beta chains sequenced from one sample in a study of T cell responses to AZD1222 COVID-19 vaccine (dated by TCRdb to about 2021). The time point label corresponds to: baseline before first vaccination. Libraries were constructed by the immunoSEQ multiplex PCR assay. The clones in this table, taken by TCRdb from immuneACCESS, are in-frame only. Not every clone is retained; where verified, under half of the shortfall comes from an unresolved V gene, and the cause of the rest is unknown. This sample is represented by over 110,000 clones; 85% to 95% of them were singletons. In total, the top ten clones hold roughly 4.9% of the sample. The sample consisted of peripheral blood, taken on day 0 of AZD1222 vaccination. These receptors were collected from an adult in good health.

The rearrangement uses TRBV5-4 and TRBJ2-1; perhaps TRBD1 as D (6 bases). This CDR3 contains 17 residues. In germline, CDR1 is SGHNT, CDR2 YYREEE (reference sequence). Trimming took 1 base from V and 1 from J, leaving 15 bases between them. CDR3 DNA: TGTGCCAGCAGCTTGATCCGGGACACCCGTTCCTACAATGAGCAGTTCTTC. It codes for CASSLIRDTRSYNEQFF.

The rearrangement uses TRBV9 and TRBJ1-1, with TRBD1 matching over 9 bases. Germline CDR1 and CDR2: SGDLS and YYNGEE. There are 16 residues in the CDR3. V was pared by 0 bases and J by 1 base, with 4 bases of the junction left unmatched. The CDR3 region has the DNA TGTGCCAGCAGCGTAGGGGGGACAGGGTCGAACACTGAAGCTTTCTTT. It encodes CASSVGGTGSNTEAFF.